The source of this TCR beta chain is a study of T-cell memory formation after mild COVID-19. This clonotype was observed a few times. The germline CDR1 and CDR2 sequences are SGHTA and FQGNSA. There are 14 residues in the CDR3. V lost 6 bases and J 2 bases, leaving 11 bases between the germline ends. A single record per CDR3 protein comes from TCRdb applying MiXCR to the 5' RACE reads. The sample holds some 100,000 distinct CDR3 sequences, 11% seen once. The source is a man aged 18-30 years who had mild COVID-19 (a few samples of this study predate the infection). Cell type and time point are not known. Material: PBMCs or a T cell subset sorted from them (not recorded which). V is TRBV7-2 and J is TRBJ2-1, with a weak D call TRBD1 (6 bases). CDR3 coding DNA: TGTGCCAGCAGTCTAGAGGGGGCCTACAATGAGCAGTTCTTC. Its translation is CASSLEGAYNEQFF. Based on the CDR3 plus reference TRBV7-2 and TRBJ2-1, the full variable domain is GAGVSQSPSNKVTEKGKDVELRCDPISGHTALYWYRQSLGQGLEFLIYFQGNSAPDKSGLPSDRFSAERTGGSVSTLTIQRTQQEDSAVYLCASSLEGAYNEQFFGPGTRLTVL.